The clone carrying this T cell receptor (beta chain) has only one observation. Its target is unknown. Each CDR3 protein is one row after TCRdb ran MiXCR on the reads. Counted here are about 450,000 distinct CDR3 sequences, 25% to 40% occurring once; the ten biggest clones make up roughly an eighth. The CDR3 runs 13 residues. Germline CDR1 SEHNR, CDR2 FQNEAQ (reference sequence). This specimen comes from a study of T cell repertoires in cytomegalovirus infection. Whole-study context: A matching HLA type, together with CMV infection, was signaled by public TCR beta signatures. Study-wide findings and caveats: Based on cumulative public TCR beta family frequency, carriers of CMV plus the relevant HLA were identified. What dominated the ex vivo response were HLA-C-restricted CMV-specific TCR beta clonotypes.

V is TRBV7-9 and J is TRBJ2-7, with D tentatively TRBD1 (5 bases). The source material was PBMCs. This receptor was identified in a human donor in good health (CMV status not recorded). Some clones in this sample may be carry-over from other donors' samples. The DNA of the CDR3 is TGTGCAAGAAGCCCCCGGACACCCCACGAGCAGTACTTC. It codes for CARSPRTPHEQYF.